The rows below give T cell receptor beta chains drawn from one sample of a study of control samples from healthy donors and cancer patients. This table comes from immunoSEQ multiplex PCR, and its TCRdb copy is limited to in-frame clones, with some not included. Altogether over 150,000 clones are present, 90% being singletons, with the ten largest covering more than 1.3%. Source material: blood. The receptors come from a woman aged 45-65 years in good health. CDR3s include the opening cysteine and the closing phenylalanine or tryptophan. The D gene is left open where the match is weak. Size is omitted from some rows. Given values are once, few, many or a class for expanded clones.

TGTGCCAGCAGTTTTACAGGGGGCGGAGAGACCCAGTACTTC	CASSFTGGGETQYF	TRBD1	TRBV27	-	TRBJ2-5
TGTGCCAGTAGGCGGCGCGGGACAGCGAATTCTAGCAATCAGCCCCAGCATTTT	CASRRRGTANSSNQPQHF	TRBD1	TRBV19	-	TRBJ1-5
TGTGCCTGGAGTGTTCCCCTCCAGGGAGGGGGCTACACCTTC	CAWSVPLQGGGYTF	-	TRBV30	-	TRBJ1-2
TGTGCCAGCAGCCCGCGGGACAGCCATGACTATGGCTACACCTTC	CASSPRDSHDYGYTF	TRBD1	TRBV9	-	TRBJ1-2
TGTGCCAGTAGTTTGGGGCTCGACTGGTACACTGAAGCTTTCTTT	CASSLGLDWYTEAFF	-	TRBV19	-	TRBJ1-1
TGTGCCAGCAGTCCGACCCCCCAAGGGGTGGAGGGCTATGGCTACACCTTC	CASSPTPQGVEGYGYTF	-	TRBV6-6	-	TRBJ1-2
TGCGCCAGCAGGGACCTAGCGGGAGATGGTGAGCAGTTCTTC	CASRDLAGDGEQFF	TRBD2	TRBV5-1	-	TRBJ2-1
TGCGCCAGCAGCCAAGAGTTTAACCGGCAAGGAAACACCATATATTTT	CASSQEFNRQGNTIYF	-	TRBV4-1	few	TRBJ1-3
TGTGCCAGCAGCCTCTCGATTATAGGAGAGCAGTTCTTC	CASSLSIIGEQFF	-	TRBV7-3	-	TRBJ2-1
TGCAGCGTTGCCGCCGGGACAGATAATTCACCCCTCCACTTT	CSVAAGTDNSPLHF	TRBD1	TRBV29-1	-	TRBJ1-6
TGTGCCAGCGGACCACAGGGGCTGAGCGAAGCTTTCTTT	CASGPQGLSEAFF	TRBD1	TRBV18	-	TRBJ1-1
TGTGCCAGCAGCTTAGGTTACAGCTTGGGACAGTTCTTC	CASSLGYSLGQFF	-	TRBV7-9	-	TRBJ2-1
TGTGCCAGCAGTTCCGGACAGGGGGGTTATGGCTACACCTTC	CASSSGQGGYGYTF	TRBD1	TRBV28	-	TRBJ1-2
TGTGCCAGCAGGGGGGTTACCTCTGGAAACACCATATATTTT	CASRGVTSGNTIYF	-	TRBV2	-	TRBJ1-3
TGTGCCAGCAGCTTAGCGCAAACCAGGGTAGCAGGAAACACCATATATTTT	CASSLAQTRVAGNTIYF	-	TRBV7-9	-	TRBJ1-3
TGTGCTAGTGGTTCGGGGACGCAACAAGAGACCCAGTACTTC	CASGSGTQQETQYF	-	TRBV12-5	few	TRBJ2-5
TGTGCCATCAGTGTGTCAGGGAACAATCAGCCCCAGCATTTT	CAISVSGNNQPQHF	-	TRBV10-3	-	TRBJ1-5
TGTGCCAGCAGCCCCCGAAGACCGAACACCGGGGAGCTGTTTTTT	CASSPRRPNTGELFF	-	TRBV7-8	-	TRBJ2-2
TGCGCCAGCAGCCGACAGGGAGAAGAGACCCAGTACTTC	CASSRQGEETQYF	TRBD1	TRBV5-1	-	TRBJ2-5
TGTGCCAGCAGTGAAACGACGACTAGCGGGGGGGCAGAGACCCAGTACTTC	CASSETTTSGGAETQYF	TRBD2	TRBV6-1	-	TRBJ2-5
TGTGCCACCAGTGCCAAAGATAATGAAAAACTGTTTTTT	CATSAKDNEKLFF	-	TRBV24-1	-	TRBJ1-4
TGTGCCAGCAGTTACAGGTCTGCGGGGACCCAGTACTTC	CASSYRSAGTQYF	-	TRBV6-6	-	TRBJ2-5
TGCGCCAGCAGCCAATCGACCCAGAGGAACACTGAAGCTTTCTTT	CASSQSTQRNTEAFF	-	TRBV4-3	-	TRBJ1-1
TGTGCCAGCAGCTTAGGACGGGACGAAGCTTTCTTT	CASSLGRDEAFF	-	TRBV7-9	-	TRBJ1-1
TGTGCCTGGAGGAGTGACAGGGGGCTGAGAGAGACCCAGTACTTC	CAWRSDRGLRETQYF	TRBD1	TRBV30	-	TRBJ2-5
TGTGCCAGCAGCCGGGACCTTACAAACACTGAAGCTTTCTTT	CASSRDLTNTEAFF	-	TRBV3-1/TRBV3-2	-	TRBJ1-1
TGTGCCAGCAGCTTTGCGGACACCTATGGCTACACCTTC	CASSFADTYGYTF	-	TRBV7-2	-	TRBJ1-2
TGTGCCAGTTCCCCTAGGGGGCTCGAGCAGTACTTC	CASSPRGLEQYF	TRBD1	TRBV9	-	TRBJ2-7
TGTGCCAGCACCCCTCTTGGGACTAGCGGGAGGTTCAAAAACATTCAGTACTTC	CASTPLGTSGRFKNIQYF	TRBD2	TRBV28	-	TRBJ2-4
TGTGCCAGCAGCTTAGCTCGACAGGTGAACACTGAAGCTTTCTTT	CASSLARQVNTEAFF	-	TRBV7-9	-	TRBJ1-1
TGCAGCGCCCTGGTCGGGAAGCTATCCTACAATGAGCAGTTCTTC	CSALVGKLSYNEQFF	-	TRBV29-1	-	TRBJ2-1
TGTGCCAGCAGAGACAGGGCGGATCAGCCCCAGCATTTT	CASRDRADQPQHF	TRBD1	TRBV7-9	-	TRBJ1-5
TGTGCCTGGAGTCGCCGTGATGAGCAGTACTTC	CAWSRRDEQYF	-	TRBV30	-	TRBJ2-7
TGTGCCAGCAGCCACTTCAGCAGCGGAGGTATGAATGAGCAGTTCTTC	CASSHFSSGGMNEQFF	-	TRBV4-2	-	TRBJ2-1
TGTGCCAGCAGCATCCAGGACTTGGGCTACACCTTC	CASSIQDLGYTF	-	TRBV7-2	-	TRBJ1-2
TGTGCCAGCAGTGTACCCGGGGCGTGGGCCGGGGAGCTGTTTTTT	CASSVPGAWAGELFF	-	TRBV2	-	TRBJ2-2
TGTGCCAGCAGCATAATCGACGGGAACACTGAAGCTTTCTTT	CASSIIDGNTEAFF	-	TRBV9	-	TRBJ1-1
TGTGCCAGCAGGATTTACCGGAGACCCCACGGGGAGACCCAGTACTTC	CASRIYRRPHGETQYF	-	TRBV28	-	TRBJ2-5
TGTGCCAGCAGGGTTACCCGGGACGCCGTCAGAAAACTGTTTTTT	CASRVTRDAVRKLFF	-	TRBV2	-	TRBJ1-4
TGTGCCAGCAGTAAACTACGGACAGGGGGGAGCTATGGCTACACCTTC	CASSKLRTGGSYGYTF	TRBD1	TRBV27	-	TRBJ1-2
TGTGCCATCAGTAACCGGGACAGGGGCGAGCAGTACTTC	CAISNRDRGEQYF	TRBD1	TRBV10-3	-	TRBJ2-7
TGTGCCAGCAGACTACCGGCCATCCTTAACTATGGCTACACCTTC	CASRLPAILNYGYTF	-	TRBV7-9	-	TRBJ1-2
TGTGCCAGCAAGTGGAATCCGAACACTGAAGCTTTCTTT	CASKWNPNTEAFF	-	TRBV28	few	TRBJ1-1
TGTGCCAGCAGCCTCCACAATGAGCAGTTCTTC	CASSLHNEQFF	-	TRBV7-2	-	TRBJ2-1
TGTGCCAGCAGCCCCCGGACTAGCGGGAGTGATGGAAATGAGCAGTTCTTC	CASSPRTSGSDGNEQFF	TRBD2	TRBV7-3	-	TRBJ2-1
TGCGCCAGCAGGGACGACAGTTACCAGAGCTCCTATAATTCACCCCTCCACTTT	CASRDDSYQSSYNSPLHF	-	TRBV5-1	many	TRBJ1-6
TGCGCCAGCAGCTCTGAGAGGGGATTAACTGAAGCTTTCTTT	CASSSERGLTEAFF	-	TRBV5-1	few	TRBJ1-1
TGTGCCAGCAGCCTAACAGGGGTCGAGACCCAGTACTTC	CASSLTGVETQYF	TRBD1	TRBV12-3/TRBV12-4	-	TRBJ2-5
TGTGCCAGCACCTTTCTACCGCCTGGGGGATGGGCCTCTGGGGCCAACGTCCTGACTTTC	CASTFLPPGGWASGANVLTF	-	TRBV27	-	TRBJ2-6
TGCGCCAGCAGCTCGGGGACTAGCGGGAGGCAATCCTACGAGCAGTACTTC	CASSSGTSGRQSYEQYF	TRBD2	TRBV4-1	-	TRBJ2-7
TGTGCCAGCAGCCAAGGGACAGGGGGCGTCTACGAGCAGTACTTC	CASSQGTGGVYEQYF	TRBD1	TRBV3-1/TRBV3-2	-	TRBJ2-7
TGTGCCAGTAGTATAGGCCAGTATAGCAATCAGCCCCAGCATTTT	CASSIGQYSNQPQHF	-	TRBV19	-	TRBJ1-5
TGTGCCACCCGTTCGAGGGGCGTACACGAGCAGTACTTC	CATRSRGVHEQYF	-	TRBV5-8	few	TRBJ2-7
TGCGCCAGCAGCGGTAGGGCAGGGGGTAGTTCACCCCTCCACTTT	CASSGRAGGSSPLHF	TRBD1	TRBV5-1	-	TRBJ1-6
TGTGCCAGCAGTTTCCAACCAGGGGCCACCTACGAGCAGTACTTC	CASSFQPGATYEQYF	-	TRBV28	-	TRBJ2-7
TGTGCCAGCATTTTCGAGTGGAGCACTGAAGCTTTCTTT	CASIFEWSTEAFF	-	TRBV7-2	-	TRBJ1-1
TGTGCCACGGGGACAGGTACCACTGAAGCTTTCTTT	CATGTGTTEAFF	TRBD1	TRBV6-5	-	TRBJ1-1
TGTGCCAGCAGTCTTCCGCCTGAAGCTTTCTTT	CASSLPPEAFF	-	TRBV28	-	TRBJ1-1
TGCGCCAGCAGCTTATCAGGGAGAGAGACCCAGTACTTC	CASSLSGRETQYF	-	TRBV5-1	-	TRBJ2-5
TGTGCCAGCAGTGCAACAGGGGGAGGACATGGCTACACCTTC	CASSATGGGHGYTF	TRBD1	TRBV25-1	-	TRBJ1-2